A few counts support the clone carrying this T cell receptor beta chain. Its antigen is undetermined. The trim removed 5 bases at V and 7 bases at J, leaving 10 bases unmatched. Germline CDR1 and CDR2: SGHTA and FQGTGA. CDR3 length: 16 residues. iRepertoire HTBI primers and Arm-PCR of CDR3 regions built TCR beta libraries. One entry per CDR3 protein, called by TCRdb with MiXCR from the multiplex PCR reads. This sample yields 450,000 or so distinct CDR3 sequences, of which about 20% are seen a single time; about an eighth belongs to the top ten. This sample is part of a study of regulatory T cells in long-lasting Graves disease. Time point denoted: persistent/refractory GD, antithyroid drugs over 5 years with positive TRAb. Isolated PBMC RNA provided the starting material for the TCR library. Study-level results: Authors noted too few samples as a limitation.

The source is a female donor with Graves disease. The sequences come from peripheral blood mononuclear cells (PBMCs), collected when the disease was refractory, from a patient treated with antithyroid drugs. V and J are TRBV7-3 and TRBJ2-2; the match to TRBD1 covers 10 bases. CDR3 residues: CASSPGETGGFGELFF. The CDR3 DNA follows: TGTGCCAGCAGCCCCGGGGAGACAGGGGGCTTCGGGGAGCTGTTTTTT.